This T cell receptor beta chain is drawn from a study of T cell responses to AZD1222 COVID-19 vaccine. The study, taken as a whole, reports: Unmutated variant regions reportedly attract nearly half of all spike-specific TCRs. Recipients of AZD1222 seropositive at baseline numbered only 5 to 7. Sampled repertoires all dated from after the peak T cell response. Receipt of two AZD1222 doses was followed by a rise in Spike-specific TCR breadth and depth.

With respect to this clone: No antigen is known for it.

There are 12 residues in the CDR3. CDR1 is MNHEY and CDR2 is SMNVEV in the germline V gene (reference sequence). Trimming shortened V by 5 bases and J by 7 bases, and 12 bases separated the two germline ends. This table comes from immunoSEQ multiplex PCR, and its TCRdb copy is limited to in-frame clones, with some not included. The sample includes about 140,000 clones, roughly nine tenths of them seen just once. Sequencing was performed on peripheral blood, taken 28 days after the second dose of the MenACWY control vaccine. The clonotype comes from an adult who received the MenACWY meningococcal vaccine as a control. The chain couples TRBV27 to TRBJ2-7, with a weak D call TRBD1 (6 bases). The CDR3 DNA sequence: TGTGCCAGCAGTGGGTCAGGGGAAGAGCAGTACTTC. Translation: CASSGSGEEQYF.